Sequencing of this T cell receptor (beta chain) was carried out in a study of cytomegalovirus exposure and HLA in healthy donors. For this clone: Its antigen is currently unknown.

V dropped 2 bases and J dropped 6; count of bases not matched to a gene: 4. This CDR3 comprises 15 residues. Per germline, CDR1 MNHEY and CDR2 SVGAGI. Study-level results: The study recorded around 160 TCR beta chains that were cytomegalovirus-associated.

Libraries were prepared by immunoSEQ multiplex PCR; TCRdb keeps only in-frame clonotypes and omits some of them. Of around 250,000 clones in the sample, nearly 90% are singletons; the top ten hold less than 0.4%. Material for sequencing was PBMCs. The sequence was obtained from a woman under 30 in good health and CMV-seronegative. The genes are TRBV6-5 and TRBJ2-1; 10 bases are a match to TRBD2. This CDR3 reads CASSYGTSGVNEQFF. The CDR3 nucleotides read TGTGCCAGCAGTTACGGTACTAGCGGGGTCAATGAGCAGTTCTTC.